This T cell receptor beta chain appears in the sequencing data of a study of identical twins. Each CDR3 protein is one row after TCRdb ran MiXCR on the 5' RACE reads. The sample carries about 660,000 distinct CDR3 sequences, under 9% recorded once. Germline trimming cut 6 bases from V and 2 bases from J; bases unmatched to any gene: 15. Germline V CDR1 and CDR2: SGHRS, YFSETQ. The CDR3 covers 17 residues. This same sample was also part of a study on yellow fever vaccine responses in identical twins.

The chain couples TRBV5-1 to TRBJ2-3; 7 bases agree with TRBD1. The receptor was isolated from a woman younger than 35 in good health. The sequencing input was PBMCs. CDR3 DNA: TGCGCCAGCACCCGAGGGAGATCCGGGACAGCCACAGATACGCAGTATTTT. Translating gives CASTRGRSGTATDTQYF.